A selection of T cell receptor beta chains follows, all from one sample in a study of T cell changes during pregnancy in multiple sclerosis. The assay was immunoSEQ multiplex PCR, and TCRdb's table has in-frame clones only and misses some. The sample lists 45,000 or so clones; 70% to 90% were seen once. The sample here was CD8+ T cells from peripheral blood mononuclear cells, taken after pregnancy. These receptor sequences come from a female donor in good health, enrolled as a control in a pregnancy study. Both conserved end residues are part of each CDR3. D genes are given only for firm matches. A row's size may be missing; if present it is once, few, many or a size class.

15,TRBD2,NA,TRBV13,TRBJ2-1,CASSRTSGGQGEQFF,TGTGCCAGCAGTCGGACTAGCGGGGGACAGGGTGAGCAGTTCTTC
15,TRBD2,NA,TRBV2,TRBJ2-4,CASSEGAGGKNIQYF,TGTGCCAGCAGTGAAGGGGCGGGGGGAAAAAACATTCAGTACTTC
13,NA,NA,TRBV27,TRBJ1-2,CASWPRGAYGYTF,TGTGCCAGCTGGCCCCGGGGAGCCTATGGCTACACCTTC
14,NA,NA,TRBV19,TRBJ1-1,CASSITPTGTEAFF,TGTGCCAGTAGTATCACACCGACAGGTACTGAAGCTTTCTTT
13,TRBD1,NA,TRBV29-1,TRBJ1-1,CSVGQGIDTEAFF,TGCAGCGTCGGACAGGGGATAGACACTGAAGCTTTCTTT
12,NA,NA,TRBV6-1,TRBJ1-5,CASSSIAPPQHF,TGTGCCAGCAGTTCGATAGCCCCACCCCAGCATTTT
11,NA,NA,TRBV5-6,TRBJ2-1,CASRGGNEQFF,TGTGCCAGCAGAGGAGGCAATGAGCAGTTCTTC
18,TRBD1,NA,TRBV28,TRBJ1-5,CASSYRQGARGGNQPQHF,TGTGCCAGCAGTTACCGACAGGGGGCGAGGGGAGGCAATCAGCCCCAGCATTTT
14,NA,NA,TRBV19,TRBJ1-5,CASSISGSNQPQHF,TGTGCCAGTAGTATTTCAGGGTCCAATCAGCCCCAGCATTTT
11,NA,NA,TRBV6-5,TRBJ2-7,CASGPGNEQYF,TGTGCCAGCGGGCCGGGGAACGAGCAGTACTTC
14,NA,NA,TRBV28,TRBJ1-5,CASSSEGDNQPQHF,TGTGCCAGCAGTTCAGAAGGGGACAATCAGCCCCAGCATTTT
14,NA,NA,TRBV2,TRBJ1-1,CASSDEEVNTEAFF,TGTGCCAGCAGTGACGAGGAGGTAAACACTGAAGCTTTCTTT
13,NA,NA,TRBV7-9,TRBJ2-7,CASSAHWGDEQYF,TGTGCCAGCAGCGCCCATTGGGGAGACGAGCAGTACTTC
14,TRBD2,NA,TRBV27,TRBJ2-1,CASGVLAGGGEQFF,TGTGCCAGCGGCGTACTAGCGGGGGGGGGTGAGCAGTTCTTC
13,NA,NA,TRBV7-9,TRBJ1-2,CASSLASNYGYTF,TGTGCCAGCAGCTTAGCGTCGAACTATGGCTACACCTTC
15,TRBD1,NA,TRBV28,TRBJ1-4,CASSSPGQANEKLFF,TGTGCCAGCAGTTCCCCGGGACAGGCAAATGAAAAACTGTTTTTT
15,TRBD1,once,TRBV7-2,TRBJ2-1,CASSSRTGEYNEQFF,TGTGCCAGCAGTTCCCGGACAGGAGAGTACAATGAGCAGTTCTTC
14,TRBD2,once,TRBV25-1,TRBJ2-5,CASSSWAGGETQYF,TGTGCCAGCAGTAGCTGGGCGGGGGGGGAGACCCAGTACTTC
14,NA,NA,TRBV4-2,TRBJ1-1,CASSQVQGEVEAFF,TGTGCCAGCAGCCAAGTACAGGGAGAAGTTGAAGCTTTCTTT
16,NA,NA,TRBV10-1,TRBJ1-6,CASSTRNSSYNSPLHF,TGCGCCAGCAGTACCCGGAACAGCTCCTATAATTCACCCCTCCACTTT
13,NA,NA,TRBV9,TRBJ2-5,CASSGGLEETQYF,TGTGCCAGCAGCGGGGGACTGGAAGAGACCCAGTACTTC
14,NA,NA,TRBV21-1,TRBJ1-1,CASSRKPGGGEAFF,TGTGCCAGCAGCAGAAAGCCAGGTGGTGGTGAAGCTTTCTTT
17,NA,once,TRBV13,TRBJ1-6,CASSLGEGSSYNSPLHF,TGTGCCAGCAGCTTAGGGGAGGGGAGCTCCTATAATTCACCCCTCCACTTT